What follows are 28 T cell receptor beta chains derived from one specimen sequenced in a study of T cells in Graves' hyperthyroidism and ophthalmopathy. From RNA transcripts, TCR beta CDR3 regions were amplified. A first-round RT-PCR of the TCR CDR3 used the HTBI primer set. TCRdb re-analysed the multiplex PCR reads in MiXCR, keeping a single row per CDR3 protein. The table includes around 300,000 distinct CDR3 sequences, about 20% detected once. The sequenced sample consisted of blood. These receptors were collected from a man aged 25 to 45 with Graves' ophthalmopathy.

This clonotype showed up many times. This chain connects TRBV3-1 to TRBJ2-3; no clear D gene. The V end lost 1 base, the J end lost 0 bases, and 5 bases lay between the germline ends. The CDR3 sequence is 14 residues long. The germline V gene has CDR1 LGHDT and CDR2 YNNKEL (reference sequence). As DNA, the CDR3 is TGTGCCAGCAGCCAAGGTGGGAGCACAGATACGCAGTATTTT. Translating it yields CASSQGGSTDTQYF.

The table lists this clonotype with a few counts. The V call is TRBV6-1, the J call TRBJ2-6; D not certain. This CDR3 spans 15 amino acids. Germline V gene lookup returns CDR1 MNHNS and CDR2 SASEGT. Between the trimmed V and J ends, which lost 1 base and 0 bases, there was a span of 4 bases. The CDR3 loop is CASSEVYSGANVLTF. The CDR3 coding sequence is TGTGCCAGCAGTGAAGTCTACTCTGGGGCCAACGTCCTGACTTTC.

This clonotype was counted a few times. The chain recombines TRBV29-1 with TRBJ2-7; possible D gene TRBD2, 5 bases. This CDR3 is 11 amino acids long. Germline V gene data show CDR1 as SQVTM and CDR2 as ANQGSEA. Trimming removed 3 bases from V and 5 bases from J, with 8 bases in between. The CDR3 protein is CSVETIDEQYF. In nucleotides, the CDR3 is TGCAGCGTTGAGACTATCGACGAGCAGTACTTC.

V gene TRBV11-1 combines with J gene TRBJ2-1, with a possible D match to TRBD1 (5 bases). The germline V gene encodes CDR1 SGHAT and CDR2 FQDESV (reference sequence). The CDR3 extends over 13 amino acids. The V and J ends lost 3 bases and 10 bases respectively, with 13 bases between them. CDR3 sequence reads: CASSLWGGYEQFF. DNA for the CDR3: TGTGCCAGCAGCTTGTGGGGCGGCTACGAGCAGTTCTTC. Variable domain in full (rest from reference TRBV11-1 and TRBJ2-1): EAEVAQSPRYKITEKSQAVAFWCDPISGHATLYWYRQILGQGPELLVQFQDESVVDDSQLPKDRFSAERLKGVDSTLKIQPAELGDSAMYLCASSLWGGYEQFFGPGTRLTVL.

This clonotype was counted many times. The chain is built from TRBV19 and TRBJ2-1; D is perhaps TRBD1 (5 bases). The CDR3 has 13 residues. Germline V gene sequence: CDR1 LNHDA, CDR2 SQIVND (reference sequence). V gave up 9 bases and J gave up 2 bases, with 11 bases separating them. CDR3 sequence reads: CASNQGPYNEQFF. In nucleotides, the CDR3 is TGTGCCAGCAACCAGGGCCCCTACAATGAGCAGTTCTTC.

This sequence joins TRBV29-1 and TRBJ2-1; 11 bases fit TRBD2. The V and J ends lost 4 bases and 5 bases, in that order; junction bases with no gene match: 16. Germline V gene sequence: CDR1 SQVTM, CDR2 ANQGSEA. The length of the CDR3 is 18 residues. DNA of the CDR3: TGCAGCGTTGGTCTTTTCCCCAATAGCGGGAGGGCCGACAATGAGCAGTTCTTC. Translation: CSVGLFPNSGRADNEQFF.

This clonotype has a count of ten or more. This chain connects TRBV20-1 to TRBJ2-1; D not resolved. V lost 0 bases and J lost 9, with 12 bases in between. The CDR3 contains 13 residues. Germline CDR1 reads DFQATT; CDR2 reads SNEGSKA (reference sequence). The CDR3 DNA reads TGCAGTGCTAGAGATTTCCTTTGGGGTGAGCAGTTCTTC. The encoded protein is CSARDFLWGEQFF.

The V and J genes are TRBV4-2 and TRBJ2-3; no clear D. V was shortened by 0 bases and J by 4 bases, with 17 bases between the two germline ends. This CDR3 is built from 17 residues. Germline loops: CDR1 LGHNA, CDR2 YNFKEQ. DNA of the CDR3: TGTGCCAGCAGCCAAGATCGCAGGAGTAAGTGGGCAGATACGCAGTATTTT. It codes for CASSQDRRSKWADTQYF.

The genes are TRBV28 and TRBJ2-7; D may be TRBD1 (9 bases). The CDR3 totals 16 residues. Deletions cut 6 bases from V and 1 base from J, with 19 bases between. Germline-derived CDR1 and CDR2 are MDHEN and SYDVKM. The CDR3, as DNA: TGTGCCAGCAGACAGGGGGCCATAGCGGGGTCCTACGAGCAGTACTTC. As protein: CASRQGAIAGSYEQYF.

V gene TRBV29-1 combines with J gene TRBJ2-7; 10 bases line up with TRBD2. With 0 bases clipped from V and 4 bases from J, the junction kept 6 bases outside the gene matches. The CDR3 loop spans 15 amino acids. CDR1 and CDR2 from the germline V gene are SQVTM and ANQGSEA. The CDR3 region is CSVEDPTSGEYEQYF. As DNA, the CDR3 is TGCAGCGTTGAAGATCCCACTAGCGGGGAATACGAGCAGTACTTC.

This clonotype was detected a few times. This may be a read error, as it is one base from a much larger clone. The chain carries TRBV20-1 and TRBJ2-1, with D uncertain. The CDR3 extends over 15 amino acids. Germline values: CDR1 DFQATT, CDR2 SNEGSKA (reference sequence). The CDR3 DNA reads TGCAATGCTAGAGACGACCGTAGCTCCTACAATGAGCAGTTCTTC. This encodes CNARDDRSSYNEQFF.

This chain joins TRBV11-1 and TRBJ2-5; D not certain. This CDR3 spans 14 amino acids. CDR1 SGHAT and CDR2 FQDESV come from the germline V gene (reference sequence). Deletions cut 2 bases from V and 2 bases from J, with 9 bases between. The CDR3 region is CASSLNTPQETQYF. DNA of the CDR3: TGTGCCAGCAGCTTAAATACCCCACAAGAGACCCAGTACTTC.

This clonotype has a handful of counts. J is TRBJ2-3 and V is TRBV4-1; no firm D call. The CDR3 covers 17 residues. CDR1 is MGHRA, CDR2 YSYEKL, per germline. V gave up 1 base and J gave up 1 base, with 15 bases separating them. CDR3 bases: TGCGCCAGCAGCCAAGGTCTGAGGAAGACACGCACAGATACGCAGTATTTT. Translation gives CASSQGLRKTRTDTQYF.

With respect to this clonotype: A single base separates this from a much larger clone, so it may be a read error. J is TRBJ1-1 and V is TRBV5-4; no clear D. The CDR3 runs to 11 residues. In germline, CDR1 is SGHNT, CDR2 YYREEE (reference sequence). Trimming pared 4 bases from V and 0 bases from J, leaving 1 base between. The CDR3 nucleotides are TGTGCCAGCAGCATGAACACTGAAGCTTTCTTT. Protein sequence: CASSMNTEAFF.

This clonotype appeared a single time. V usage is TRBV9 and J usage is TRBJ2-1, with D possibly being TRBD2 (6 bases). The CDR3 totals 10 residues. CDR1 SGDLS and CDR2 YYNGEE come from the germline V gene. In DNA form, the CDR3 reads TGTGGAGGGTGGGAGGAGGAGCAGTTCTTC. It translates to CGGWEEEQFF. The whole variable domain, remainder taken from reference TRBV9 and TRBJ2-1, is DSGVTQTPKHLITATGQRVTLRCSPRSGDLSVYWYQQSLDQGLQFLIQYYNGEERAKGNILERFSAQQFPDLHSELNLSSLELGDSALYFCGGWEEEQFFGPGTRLTVL.

The chain's CDR3 is CSARSRTTSSYEQYF. CDR3 sequence (DNA): TGCAGTGCTAGATCCAGGACTACGAGCTCCTACGAGCAGTACTTC. The V and J genes are TRBV20-1 and TRBJ2-7; tentatively, D is TRBD2 (6 bases). The CDR3 spans 15 residues. CDR1 DFQATT and CDR2 SNEGSKA come from the germline V gene (reference sequence). The V end was cut by 2 bases, the J end by 0 bases, with 14 bases between.

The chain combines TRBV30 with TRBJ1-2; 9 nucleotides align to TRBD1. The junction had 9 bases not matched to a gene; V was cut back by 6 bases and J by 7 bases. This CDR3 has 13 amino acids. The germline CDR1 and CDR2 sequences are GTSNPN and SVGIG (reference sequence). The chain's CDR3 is CACSYRGRTGYTF. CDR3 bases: TGTGCCTGTAGTTACAGGGGGCGGACTGGCTACACCTTC.

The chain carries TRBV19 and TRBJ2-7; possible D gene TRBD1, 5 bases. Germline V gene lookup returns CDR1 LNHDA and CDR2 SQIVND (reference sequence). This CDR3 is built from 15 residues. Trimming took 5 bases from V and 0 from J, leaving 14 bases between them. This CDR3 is CASSQNPRDSYEQYF. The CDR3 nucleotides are TGTGCCAGTAGTCAAAACCCCAGGGACTCCTACGAGCAGTACTTC.

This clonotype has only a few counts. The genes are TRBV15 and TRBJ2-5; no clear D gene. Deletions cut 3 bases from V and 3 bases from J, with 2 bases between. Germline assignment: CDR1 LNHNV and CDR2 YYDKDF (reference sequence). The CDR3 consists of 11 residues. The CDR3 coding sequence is TGTGCCACCAGCAGGGAAGAGACCCAGTACTTC. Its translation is CATSREETQYF.

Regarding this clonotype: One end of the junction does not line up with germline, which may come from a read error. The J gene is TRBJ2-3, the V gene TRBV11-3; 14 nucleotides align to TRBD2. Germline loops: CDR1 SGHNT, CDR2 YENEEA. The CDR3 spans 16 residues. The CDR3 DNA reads TGCGCCAGCAGCCGGCGACTAGCGGGAGGGCGAGATACGCAGTATTTT. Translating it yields CASSRRLAGGRDTQYF.

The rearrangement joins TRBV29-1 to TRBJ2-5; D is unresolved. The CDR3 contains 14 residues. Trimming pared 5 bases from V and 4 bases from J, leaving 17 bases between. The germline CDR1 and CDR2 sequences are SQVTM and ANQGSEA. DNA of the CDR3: TGCAGCGTTAATTTTGGCAGCTTCACAGAGACCCAGTACTTC. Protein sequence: CSVNFGSFTETQYF.

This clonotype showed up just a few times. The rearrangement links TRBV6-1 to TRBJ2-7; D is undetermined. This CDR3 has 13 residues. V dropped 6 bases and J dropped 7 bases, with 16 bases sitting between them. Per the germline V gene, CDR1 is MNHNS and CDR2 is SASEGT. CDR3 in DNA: TGTGCCAGCAGCAGAGAGCCCGGGCAGGAGCAGTACTTC. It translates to CASSREPGQEQYF.

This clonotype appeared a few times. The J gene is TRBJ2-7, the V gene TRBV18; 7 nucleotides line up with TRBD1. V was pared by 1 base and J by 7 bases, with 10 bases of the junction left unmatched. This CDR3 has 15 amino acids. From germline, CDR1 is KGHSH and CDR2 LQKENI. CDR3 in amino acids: CASSPLGQVEGEQYF. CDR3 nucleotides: TGTGCCAGCTCACCACTTGGACAGGTCGAGGGGGAGCAGTACTTC.

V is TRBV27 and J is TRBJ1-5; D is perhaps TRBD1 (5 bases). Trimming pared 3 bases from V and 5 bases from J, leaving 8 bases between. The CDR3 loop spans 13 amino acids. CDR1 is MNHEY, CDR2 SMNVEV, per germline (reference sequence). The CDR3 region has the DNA TGTGCCAGCAGTTTGGCGGGACATCAGCCCCAGCATTTT. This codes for CASSLAGHQPQHF.

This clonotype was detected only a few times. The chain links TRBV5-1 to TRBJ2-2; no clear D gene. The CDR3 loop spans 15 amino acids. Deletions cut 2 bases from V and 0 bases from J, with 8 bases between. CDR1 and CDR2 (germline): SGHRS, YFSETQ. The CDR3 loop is CASSFYEANTGELFF. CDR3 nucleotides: TGCGCCAGCAGCTTCTACGAGGCGAACACCGGGGAGCTGTTTTTT.

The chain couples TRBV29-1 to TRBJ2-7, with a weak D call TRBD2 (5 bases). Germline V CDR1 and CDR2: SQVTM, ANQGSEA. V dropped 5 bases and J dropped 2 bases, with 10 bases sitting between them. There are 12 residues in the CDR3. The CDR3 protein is CSVFAGPYEQYF. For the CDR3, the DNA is TGCAGCGTTTTTGCGGGTCCCTACGAGCAGTACTTC.

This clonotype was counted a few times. CDR3 residues: CSAGDGNTEAFF. In DNA form, the CDR3 reads TGCAGTGCTGGGGACGGGAACACTGAAGCTTTCTTT. This chain links TRBV20-1 with TRBJ1-1, with a tentative D call TRBD1 (5 bases). V was clipped by 5 bases and J by 1 base, with 8 bases between them. The CDR3 sequence is 12 residues long. In germline, CDR1 is DFQATT, CDR2 SNEGSKA (reference sequence).

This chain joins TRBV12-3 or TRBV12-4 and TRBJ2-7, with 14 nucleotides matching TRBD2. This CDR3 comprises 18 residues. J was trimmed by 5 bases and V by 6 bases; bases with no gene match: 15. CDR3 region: CASRFTTRLAGGIHEQYF. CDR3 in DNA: TGTGCCAGCAGATTCACTACAAGACTAGCGGGAGGGATCCACGAGCAGTACTTC.